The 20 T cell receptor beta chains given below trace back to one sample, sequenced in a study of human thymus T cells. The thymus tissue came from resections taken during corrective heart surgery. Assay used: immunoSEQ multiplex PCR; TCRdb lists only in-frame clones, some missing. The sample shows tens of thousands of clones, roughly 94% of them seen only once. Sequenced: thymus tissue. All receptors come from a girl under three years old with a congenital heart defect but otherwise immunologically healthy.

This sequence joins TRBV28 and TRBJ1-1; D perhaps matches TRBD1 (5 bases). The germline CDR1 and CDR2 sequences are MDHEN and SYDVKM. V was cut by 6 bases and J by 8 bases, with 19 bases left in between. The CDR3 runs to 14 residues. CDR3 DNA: TGTGCCAGCAGAGATCCACCGGGGCGAGGAGAAGCTTTCTTT. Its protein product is CASRDPPGRGEAFF.

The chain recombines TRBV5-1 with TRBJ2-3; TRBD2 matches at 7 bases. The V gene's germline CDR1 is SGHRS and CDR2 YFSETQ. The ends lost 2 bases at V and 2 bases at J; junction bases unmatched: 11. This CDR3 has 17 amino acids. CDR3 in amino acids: CASSFGSGTPHTDTQYF. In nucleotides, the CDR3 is TGCGCCAGCAGCTTCGGAAGCGGGACCCCCCACACAGATACGCAGTATTTT.

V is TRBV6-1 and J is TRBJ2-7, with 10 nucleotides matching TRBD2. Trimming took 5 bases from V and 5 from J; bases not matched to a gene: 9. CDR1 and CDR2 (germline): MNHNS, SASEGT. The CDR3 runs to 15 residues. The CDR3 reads CASSPAVAGGNEQYF. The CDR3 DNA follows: TGTGCCAGCAGTCCCGCCGTAGCGGGAGGTAACGAGCAGTACTTC.

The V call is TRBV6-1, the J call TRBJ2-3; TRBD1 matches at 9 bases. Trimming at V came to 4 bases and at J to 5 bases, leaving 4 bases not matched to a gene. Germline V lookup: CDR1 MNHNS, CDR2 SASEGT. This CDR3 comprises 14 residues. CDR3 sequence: CASSGGQGGDTQYF. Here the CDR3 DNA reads TGTGCCAGCAGTGGGGGACAGGGAGGAGATACGCAGTATTTT.

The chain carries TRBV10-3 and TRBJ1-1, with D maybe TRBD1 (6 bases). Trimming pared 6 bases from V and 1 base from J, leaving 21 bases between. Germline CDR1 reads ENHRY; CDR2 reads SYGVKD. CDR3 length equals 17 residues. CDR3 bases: TGTGCCATCAGAGAACAGGGTCCTCGGGTCGGGAACACTGAAGCTTTCTTT. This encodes CAIREQGPRVGNTEAFF.

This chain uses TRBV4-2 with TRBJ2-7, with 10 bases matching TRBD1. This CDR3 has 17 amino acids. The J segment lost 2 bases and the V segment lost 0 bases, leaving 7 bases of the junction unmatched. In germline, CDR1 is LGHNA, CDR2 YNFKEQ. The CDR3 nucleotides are TGTGCCAGCAGCCAAGACGGAAGGGACAGGGGTCCCTACGAGCAGTACTTC. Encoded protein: CASSQDGRDRGPYEQYF.

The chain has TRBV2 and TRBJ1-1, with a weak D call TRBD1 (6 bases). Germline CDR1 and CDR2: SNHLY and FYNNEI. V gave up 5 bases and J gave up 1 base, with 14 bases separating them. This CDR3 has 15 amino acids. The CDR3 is CASSTKRDKNTEAFF. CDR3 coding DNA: TGTGCCAGCAGTACCAAACGGGACAAGAACACTGAAGCTTTCTTT.

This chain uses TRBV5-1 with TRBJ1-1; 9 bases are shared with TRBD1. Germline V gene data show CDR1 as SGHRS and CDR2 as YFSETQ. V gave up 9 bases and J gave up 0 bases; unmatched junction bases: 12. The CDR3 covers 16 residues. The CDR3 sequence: CATRPGQGVMNTEAFF. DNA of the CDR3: TGCGCCACCCGACCGGGACAGGGAGTAATGAACACTGAAGCTTTCTTT.

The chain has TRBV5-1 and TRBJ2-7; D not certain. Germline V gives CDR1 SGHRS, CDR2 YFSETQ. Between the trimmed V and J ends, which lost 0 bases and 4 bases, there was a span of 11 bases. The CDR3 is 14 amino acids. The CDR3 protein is CASSLGERRYEQYF. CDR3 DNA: TGCGCCAGCAGCTTGGGGGAAAGAAGGTACGAGCAGTACTTC.

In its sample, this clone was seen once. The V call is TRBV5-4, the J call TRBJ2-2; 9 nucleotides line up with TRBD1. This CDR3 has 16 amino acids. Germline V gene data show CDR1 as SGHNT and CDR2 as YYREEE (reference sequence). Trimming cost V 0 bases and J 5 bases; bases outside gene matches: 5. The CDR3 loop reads CASSLGRDRETGELFF. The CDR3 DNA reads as TGTGCCAGCAGCTTGGGCCGGGACAGGGAAACCGGGGAGCTGTTTTTT.

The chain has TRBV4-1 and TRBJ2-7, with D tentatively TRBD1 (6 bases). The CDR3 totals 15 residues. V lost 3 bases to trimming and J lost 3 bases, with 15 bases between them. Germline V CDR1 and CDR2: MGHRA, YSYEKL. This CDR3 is CASSHYREGFYEQYF. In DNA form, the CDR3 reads TGCGCCAGCAGCCATTACAGGGAAGGTTTCTACGAGCAGTACTTC.

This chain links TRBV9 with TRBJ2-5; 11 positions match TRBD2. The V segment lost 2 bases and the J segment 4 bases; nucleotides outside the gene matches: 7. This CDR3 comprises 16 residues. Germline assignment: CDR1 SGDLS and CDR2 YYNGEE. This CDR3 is CASSVAIAGGAETQYF. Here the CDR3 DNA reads TGTGCCAGCAGCGTCGCCATAGCGGGAGGGGCAGAGACCCAGTACTTC. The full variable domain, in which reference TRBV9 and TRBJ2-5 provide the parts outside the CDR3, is DSGVTQTPKHLITATGQRVTLRCSPRSGDLSVYWYQQSLDQGLQFLIQYYNGEERAKGNILERFSAQQFPDLHSELNLSSLELGDSALYFCASSVAIAGGAETQYFGPGTRLLVL.

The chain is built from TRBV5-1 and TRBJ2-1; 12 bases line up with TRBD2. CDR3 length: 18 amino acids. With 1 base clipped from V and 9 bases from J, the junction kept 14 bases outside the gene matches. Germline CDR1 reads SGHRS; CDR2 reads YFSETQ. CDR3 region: CASSLRLAGARGRFEQFF. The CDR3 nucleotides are TGCGCCAGCAGCTTGCGACTAGCGGGAGCCCGGGGCCGTTTTGAGCAGTTCTTC.

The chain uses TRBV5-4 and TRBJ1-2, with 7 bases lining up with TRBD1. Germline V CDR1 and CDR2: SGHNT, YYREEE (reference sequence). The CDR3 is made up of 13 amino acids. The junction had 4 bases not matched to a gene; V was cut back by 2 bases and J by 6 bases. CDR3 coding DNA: TGTGCCAGCAGCTTCGACAGGGCTGATGGCTACACCTTC. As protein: CASSFDRADGYTF.

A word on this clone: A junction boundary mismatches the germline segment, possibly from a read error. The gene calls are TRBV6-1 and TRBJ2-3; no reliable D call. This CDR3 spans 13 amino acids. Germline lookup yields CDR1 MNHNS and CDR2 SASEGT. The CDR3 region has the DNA TGTGCCAGCAGTGAACTCCCGGTGAGTGCGCGGATCTTT. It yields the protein CASSELPVSARIF.

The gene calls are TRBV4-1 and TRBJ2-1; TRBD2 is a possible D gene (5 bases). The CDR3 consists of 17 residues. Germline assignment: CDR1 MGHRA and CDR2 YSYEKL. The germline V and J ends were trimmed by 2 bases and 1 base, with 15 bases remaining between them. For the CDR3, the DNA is TGCGCCAGCAGCCAAATCGCTTACCGGGAATCCTACAATGAGCAGTTCTTC. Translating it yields CASSQIAYRESYNEQFF.

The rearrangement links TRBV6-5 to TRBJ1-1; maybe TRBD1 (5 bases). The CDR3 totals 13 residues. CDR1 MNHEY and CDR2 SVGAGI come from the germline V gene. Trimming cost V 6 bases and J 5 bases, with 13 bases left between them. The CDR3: CASRPQGGTEAFF. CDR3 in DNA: TGTGCCAGCAGACCCCAGGGTGGGACTGAAGCTTTCTTT.

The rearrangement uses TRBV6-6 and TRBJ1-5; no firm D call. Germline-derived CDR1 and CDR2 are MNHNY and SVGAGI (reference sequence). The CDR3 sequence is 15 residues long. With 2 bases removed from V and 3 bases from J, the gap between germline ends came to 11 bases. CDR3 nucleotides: TGTGCCAGCAGTTACCGGGCACTTAACAATCAGCCCCAGCATTTT. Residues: CASSYRALNNQPQHF.

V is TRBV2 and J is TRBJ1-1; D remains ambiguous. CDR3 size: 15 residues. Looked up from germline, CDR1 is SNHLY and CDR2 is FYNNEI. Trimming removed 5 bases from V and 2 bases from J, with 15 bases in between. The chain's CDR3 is CASSPRVGDNTEAFF. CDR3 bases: TGTGCCAGCAGTCCCCGGGTAGGCGACAACACTGAAGCTTTCTTT.

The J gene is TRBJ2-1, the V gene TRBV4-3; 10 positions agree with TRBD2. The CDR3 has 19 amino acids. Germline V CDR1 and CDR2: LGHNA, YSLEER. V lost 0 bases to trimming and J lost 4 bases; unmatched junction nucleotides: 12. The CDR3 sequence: CASSQDLPALAGEYNEQFF. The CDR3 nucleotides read TGCGCCAGCAGCCAAGATCTCCCCGCTCTAGCGGGAGAATACAATGAGCAGTTCTTC.